The present TCR beta chain was sequenced within a study of shared T cell receptors in the human thymus (dated by TCRdb to about 2021). Regarding the study in general: The study examined how self-reactive, shared T-cell receptor alpha chains are generated in the human thymus.

As regards this clone: It has no known antigen specificity. Base qualities were left out, and no much larger clone turns up one base away.

Receptor libraries were prepared by the immunoSEQ multiplex PCR assay. TCRdb took this table from immuneACCESS and kept in-frame rearrangements with V and J called. Such tables lack part of the clones; where checked against another copy, unresolved V genes explain under half of the gap, and the rest is unexplained. The sample table contains approximately 730,000 clones; only one count was recorded for approximately 85% of them. The ten biggest clones cover roughly 0.01% of the sample. V and J are truncated by 4 bases and 3 bases respectively, leaving an intervening sequence of 10 bases. Via the germline V gene, CDR1 is SGDLS and CDR2 YYNGEE. The CDR3 holds 13 amino acids from the cysteine to the phenylalanine. Only the CDR3 portion is preserved as DNA: 39 bases, with reading frame beginning at the first base. The same sample was also used in a study of human thymus T cells. Taken from the second paper: Immunologically healthy infants undergoing open corrective cardiac surgery for congenital heart defects in Finland were used as donors. The thymus tissue came from surgical resects taken out during corrective cardiac surgery. Usage of V and J gene segments appeared to be biased in both the thymic and the peripheral blood repertoires. The related research reported highly overlapping thymic TCR repertoires among unrelated individuals. TCR alpha and beta repertoires from about 8 infant thymus samples and a few related peripheral blood samples were characterized in the study. Donor ages ranged from roughly 7 to 250 days, and the cohort comprised six or seven male and two female infants. Thymocytes were released mechanically from tissue and stored at -70 °C as pellets of about 9-32 million cells. Genomic DNA was extracted from frozen cell pellets with a QIAsymphony instrument. The immunoSEQ multiplex PCR assay was used to amplify the TCRB and TCRAD loci from a standardized quantity of quality-controlled genomic DNA. The amplicons spanned the V(D)J region and were long enough to cover the CDR3 and allow V and J genes to be identified. The commercial immunoSEQ service was used to sequence amplicons on an Illumina platform. Primer bias and sequencing errors were corrected as previously described, and TCRAD and TCRB were defined on the basis of the IMGT database. Analysis of the repertoires was done with immunoSEQ Analyzer 3.0 and VDJTools and included basic statistics, V/J segment usage, diversity estimates, rarefaction and pairwise overlap. To estimate diversity, the Chao1, ChaoE, Efron-Thisted, Shannon and inverse Simpson indices were applied, and diversity was also estimated on datasets down-sampled to the smallest sample. For repertoire overlap, CDR3 nucleotide sequence, V gene and J gene had to match strictly, and clustering was done by Jaccard-based multidimensional scaling. On average, thymus samples gave 650,000 to 850,000 unique TCRB clonotypes, whereas blood samples gave around 84,000.

The sequence joins TRBV9 to TRBJ1-2; the D gene cannot be resolved reliably. The sequence was obtained from a girl less than two years old with a congenital heart defect. Donor details come from another sample of the same person, matched by shared clones. The sample was thymocytes. In nucleotide form, the sequence is TGTGCCAGCAGCTCTCTTTCGGACTATGGCTACACCTTC. Its translation is CASSSLSDYGYTF.